These T cell receptor beta chains were read from a single sample in a study of blood T cell repertoires in COVID-19. The data were produced by immunoSEQ multiplex PCR, yet TCRdb's version contains in-frame clones alone and is incomplete. The sample carries approximately 260,000 clones, over 75% recorded once. Sequenced material: peripheral blood. The receptor set was obtained from a woman aged 40 to 49 who had recovered from COVID-19. Each CDR3 is given with its conserved first and last residue. The D gene is left open where the match is weak. Rows give clone size only sometimes, using once, few, many, or a class for an expanded clone.

V gene	CDR3 length	clone size	D gene	J gene	CDR3 DNA	CDR3 protein
TRBV7-2	14	-	-	TRBJ2-7	TGTGCCAGCAGCTTAGTGGTCCAGGGGAACGAGCAGTACTTC	CASSLVVQGNEQYF
TRBV7-2	16	once	TRBD1	TRBJ1-4	TGTGCCAGCAGCTTGGAGACAGGGGTTAGAATAGAAAAACTGTTTTTT	CASSLETGVRIEKLFF
TRBV28	18	few	-	TRBJ2-3	TGTGCCAGCAGTTCGCCTCTCACAGGGTACCCGGGAACAGATACGCAGTATTTT	CASSSPLTGYPGTDTQYF
TRBV27	12	-	-	TRBJ1-6	TGTGCCAGCAGTTTTAATAGTTCACCCCTCCACTTT	CASSFNSSPLHF
TRBV15	17	-	-	TRBJ1-4	TGTGCCACCAGCAGAGAGCCTCCGGGGCGGGGGAGCGAAAAACTGTTTTTT	CATSREPPGRGSEKLFF
TRBV28	15	-	-	TRBJ1-5	TGTGCCAGCACTCATACCCAGGGGTACAATCAGCCCCAGCATTTT	CASTHTQGYNQPQHF
TRBV5-1	14	-	-	TRBJ2-5	TGCGCCAGCAGCTTGGGAGGAATAGGAGAGACCCAGTACTTC	CASSLGGIGETQYF
TRBV6-6	15	once	-	TRBJ1-5	TGTGCCAGCAGTTCTATGACCGGGGGGAATCAGCCCCAGCATTTT	CASSSMTGGNQPQHF
TRBV9	14	-	TRBD1	TRBJ2-4	TGTGCCAGCAGCCCATCGGGACAGTGGAAATCTCAGTACTTC	CASSPSGQWKSQYF
TRBV2	18	-	-	TRBJ1-4	TGTGCCAGCAGTGGGGTTGGGGCCCGAAGTGCAACTAATGAAAAACTGTTTTTT	CASSGVGARSATNEKLFF
TRBV28	16	-	-	TRBJ1-3	TGTGCCAGCGTCGCTCCCGGGTCTCTCTCTGGAAACACCATATATTTT	CASVAPGSLSGNTIYF
TRBV30	14	-	-	TRBJ1-1	TGTGCCTGCCAACGACAGGACCCGAACACTGAAGCTTTCTTT	CACQRQDPNTEAFF
TRBV27	12	-	-	TRBJ1-2	TGTGCCAGCAGTGCCCAGGGTTGGGGCTACACCTTC	CASSAQGWGYTF
TRBV5-1	15	-	TRBD1	TRBJ2-4	TGCGCCAGCAGCGGACAGGGGGTGCCCAAAAACATTCAGTACTTC	CASSGQGVPKNIQYF
TRBV18	16	-	TRBD1	TRBJ1-5	TGTGCCAGCTCACCGAAGGGGACAGGGGGGGGTCAGCCCCAGCATTTT	CASSPKGTGGGQPQHF
TRBV29-1	14	-	-	TRBJ1-5	TGCAGCGTCGCCCCCGGGGGAGGCAATCAGCCCCAGCATTTT	CSVAPGGGNQPQHF
TRBV5-6	17	-	TRBD1	TRBJ1-4	TGTGCCAGCAGCGTAGGAAGAACCGGGACAGCCTATGAAAAACTGTTTTTT	CASSVGRTGTAYEKLFF
TRBV3-1/TRBV3-2	17	once	TRBD2	TRBJ2-7	TGTGCCAGCAGCCAGGCATCCGGGAGGGTAAGCTCCTACGAGCAGTACTTC	CASSQASGRVSSYEQYF
TRBV24-1	13	-	TRBD1	TRBJ1-1	TGTGCCAGCCAGACAGGGGAGGGCACTGAAGCTTTCTTT	CASQTGEGTEAFF
TRBV28	15	-	TRBD2	TRBJ2-7	TGTGCCAGCAGCCCCGGGACTAGCGGGTCCTACGAGCAGTACTTC	CASSPGTSGSYEQYF
TRBV19	14	once	TRBD2	TRBJ2-7	TGTGCCAGTAGTCCTCGACGGGGGGCCTACGAGCAGTACTTC	CASSPRRGAYEQYF
TRBV6-5	12	once	-	TRBJ2-6	TGTGCCAGCTCTACCCTGGCCAACGTCCTGACTTTC	CASSTLANVLTF
TRBV2	18	-	TRBD2	TRBJ2-3	TGTGCCAGCAGCTACATAGCGGGGGGCCGGCCCGGCACAGATACGCAGTATTTT	CASSYIAGGRPGTDTQYF
TRBV5-8	15	-	TRBD1	TRBJ1-5	TGTGCCAGCAGCTTGGGGGACAGGGGGAATCAGCCCCAGCATTTT	CASSLGDRGNQPQHF
TRBV5-4	15	-	TRBD2	TRBJ2-2	TGTGCCAGCAGCTTGGCGCGGGGGGGTGCCGGGGAGCTGTTTTTT	CASSLARGGAGELFF
TRBV5-1	15	once	TRBD1	TRBJ1-3	TGCGCCAGCAGCCTCAGGACAGGGGACGGAAACACCATATATTTT	CASSLRTGDGNTIYF
TRBV7-2	14	-	TRBD1	TRBJ2-7	TGTGCCAGCAGCCCCCGGGACAGGGGGAGCGAGCAGTACTTC	CASSPRDRGSEQYF
TRBV15	13	-	-	TRBJ2-7	TGTGCCACCAGCAGAGGGCCCTCCTACGAGCAGTACTTC	CATSRGPSYEQYF
TRBV5-8	14	-	-	TRBJ2-3	TGTGCCAGCAGCCAACCCCCTGGGCCAGATACGCAGTATTTT	CASSQPPGPDTQYF
TRBV30	13	-	TRBD1	TRBJ1-2	TGTGCCTGGAGTGGGAGGGGGCCCCATGGCTACACCTTC	CAWSGRGPHGYTF
TRBV19	16	-	TRBD1	TRBJ2-7	TGTGCCAGTATCGGCCCCCATCGGGACAGGGGCTACGAGCAGTACTTC	CASIGPHRDRGYEQYF